The rows below give T cell receptor beta chains drawn from one sample of a study of blood T cell repertoires in COVID-19. This table comes from immunoSEQ multiplex PCR, and its TCRdb copy is limited to in-frame clones, with some not included. Of about 260,000 clones listed, 75% to 90% are singletons. The sequencing sample was made of peripheral blood. These receptors were obtained from a woman aged 40-49 years who had recovered from COVID-19. Each CDR3 is given with its conserved first and last residue. D genes are given only for firm matches. Clone sizes are given selectively: once, few, many, or a class where the clone is expanded.

V gene	clone size	J gene	D gene	CDR3 protein	CDR3 DNA
TRBV7-2	once	TRBJ2-2	-	CASRRRGLHTGELFF	TGTGCCAGCAGGAGACGAGGGCTGCACACCGGGGAGCTGTTTTTT
TRBV7-9	-	TRBJ1-2	-	CASSPSNGGPDYGYTF	TGTGCCAGCAGTCCCTCTAACGGGGGACCCGACTATGGCTACACCTTC
TRBV7-9	-	TRBJ2-2	TRBD1	CASSSGQSNTGELFF	TGTGCCAGCAGCTCGGGACAGTCTAACACCGGGGAGCTGTTTTTT
TRBV15	-	TRBJ1-4	TRBD1	CATSRDHLGQLISNEKLFF	TGTGCCACCAGCAGAGATCATTTGGGACAGCTCATCTCTAATGAAAAACTGTTTTTT
TRBV11-2	-	TRBJ2-5	TRBD1	CASSLWGTGVKETQYF	TGTGCCAGCAGCTTATGGGGGACAGGGGTCAAAGAGACCCAGTACTTC
TRBV11-2	-	TRBJ1-1	-	CASSLGTPGSANTEAFF	TGTGCCAGCAGCTTGGGCACACCCGGGAGTGCGAACACTGAAGCTTTCTTT
TRBV4-3	-	TRBJ2-7	-	CASSQGARGGLSYEQYF	TGCGCCAGCAGCCAAGGAGCTAGGGGGGGGCTATCGTACGAGCAGTACTTC
TRBV9	-	TRBJ1-5	-	CASSVDPGVEPQHF	TGTGCCAGCAGCGTAGACCCCGGAGTGGAGCCCCAGCATTTT
TRBV1	-	TRBJ2-2	-	CTSRGLDRGENTGELFF	TGCACCAGCAGGGGCCTGGACAGGGGCGAGAACACCGGGGAGCTGTTTTTT
TRBV5-6	-	TRBJ2-7	-	CASSLGQALVYEQYF	TGTGCCAGCAGCTTGGGGCAGGCCCTGGTCTACGAGCAGTACTTC
TRBV6-6	-	TRBJ1-2	-	CASSYQQGAANYGYTF	TGTGCCAGCAGTTATCAACAGGGAGCAGCTAACTATGGCTACACCTTC
TRBV29-1	-	TRBJ2-3	-	CSARTSTDTQYF	TGCAGCGCCCGGACTAGCACAGATACGCAGTATTTT
TRBV7-9	-	TRBJ1-1	-	CASSLEGAPTEAFF	TGTGCCAGCAGCTTAGAAGGGGCGCCCACTGAAGCTTTCTTT
TRBV29-1	-	TRBJ2-1	TRBD2	CSVVRPGLAGNEQFF	TGCAGCGTTGTTCGACCGGGACTAGCGGGCAATGAGCAGTTCTTC
TRBV5-5	-	TRBJ1-2	TRBD1	CASSLWTGGTNGYTF	TGTGCCAGCAGCTTGTGGACAGGGGGTACCAATGGCTACACCTTC
TRBV18	-	TRBJ2-1	TRBD2	CASSPREGGQFF	TGTGCCAGCTCCCCCCGGGAGGGCGGGCAGTTCTTC
TRBV7-3	-	TRBJ1-1	-	CASRFDRNTEAFF	TGTGCCAGCAGGTTCGACAGGAACACTGAAGCTTTCTTT
TRBV13	-	TRBJ1-3	TRBD1	CASSSPDRLHSGNTIYF	TGTGCCAGCAGCTCCCCGGACAGGCTCCACTCTGGAAACACCATATATTTT
TRBV6-6	-	TRBJ2-1	TRBD1	CASSRTSGTAAFGRNNEQFF	TGTGCCAGCAGTCGAACCTCCGGGACAGCGGCGTTTGGGCGAAACAATGAGCAGTTCTTC
TRBV9	-	TRBJ2-7	TRBD2	CASSPRAGGEYEQYF	TGTGCCAGCAGCCCCCGAGCGGGGGGGGAATACGAGCAGTACTTC
TRBV6-5	-	TRBJ2-7	TRBD1	CASSSTGGQYEQYF	TGTGCCAGCAGTTCAACAGGGGGGCAATACGAGCAGTACTTC
TRBV5-1	-	TRBJ2-3	-	CASSLSQGQPDTQYF	TGCGCCAGCAGCTTGAGTCAGGGGCAGCCAGATACGCAGTATTTT
TRBV6-6	once	TRBJ1-2	-	CASSLLGGERGYTF	TGTGCCAGCAGTCTACTCGGGGGGGAGCGGGGCTACACCTTC
TRBV2	-	TRBJ2-1	TRBD2	CASSEALSSGGPPYNEQFF	TGTGCCAGCAGTGAAGCGCTGTCTAGCGGGGGCCCCCCCTACAATGAGCAGTTCTTC
TRBV7-2	-	TRBJ2-5	-	CASSLAGARAETQYF	TGTGCCAGCAGCTTAGCGGGGGCCAGGGCAGAGACCCAGTACTTC
TRBV7-2	-	TRBJ2-3	-	CASSSINTQYF	TGTGCCAGCAGCTCTATAAATACGCAGTATTTT
TRBV7-3	once	TRBJ1-2	TRBD1	CASSNGQGDGYTF	TGTGCCAGCAGCAATGGACAGGGGGACGGCTACACCTTC
TRBV7-9	-	TRBJ2-5	-	CASSLIQETQYF	TGTGCCAGCAGCCTTATACAAGAGACCCAGTACTTC
TRBV18	-	TRBJ2-6	-	CASSPLSSGANVLTF	TGTGCCAGCTCACCACTTAGCTCTGGGGCCAACGTCCTGACTTTC
TRBV9	-	TRBJ2-1	-	CASSADWEGNEQFF	TGTGCCAGCAGCGCGGACTGGGAAGGCAATGAGCAGTTCTTC
TRBV25-1	-	TRBJ1-2	TRBD1	CASSEFRGQGALGYTF	TGTGCCAGCAGTGAATTTCGGGGACAGGGGGCGCTTGGCTACACCTTC
TRBV27	-	TRBJ1-2	-	CASSLWGGGYGYTF	TGTGCCAGCAGTTTATGGGGGGGTGGCTATGGCTACACCTTC
TRBV18	few	TRBJ2-7	TRBD1	CASSPLGGTGNYEQYF	TGTGCCAGCTCACCGTTGGGGGGGACAGGGAATTACGAGCAGTACTTC
TRBV18	-	TRBJ1-5	-	CASSQGGQGMPQHF	TGTGCCAGCTCACAAGGGGGACAAGGGATGCCCCAGCATTTT
TRBV19	-	TRBJ1-4	-	CASNQRYREYEKLFF	TGTGCCAGTAACCAAAGGTACAGGGAATACGAAAAACTGTTTTTT
TRBV30	-	TRBJ2-6	TRBD2	CAWMGLAGGSSGANVLTF	TGTGCCTGGATGGGGCTAGCGGGGGGGAGCTCTGGGGCCAACGTCCTGACTTTC
TRBV10-3	-	TRBJ1-6	-	CATGTGATTDSPLHF	TGTGCCACCGGGACTGGAGCAACTACAGATTCACCCCTCCACTTT